This TCR beta chain was identified in a study of blood T cell repertoires in COVID-19. Germline lookup yields CDR1 SGHNT and CDR2 YYREEE (reference sequence). The V gene lost 3 bases and the J gene lost 6 bases, with 12 bases spanning the gap. This CDR3 has 13 residues. Clones were sequenced by immunoSEQ multiplex PCR, and TCRdb holds only the in-frame ones, with some missing. Among about 45,000 clones listed, approximately 80% were seen once. This receptor was identified in a human donor in a cohort sampled during active COVID-19. The rearrangement joins TRBV5-4 to TRBJ1-2; possibly TRBD1 for D (6 bases). The sequenced material came from peripheral blood. The CDR3: CASSSWDTDGYTF. The CDR3 DNA reads TGTGCCAGCAGCTCATGGGACACCGATGGCTACACCTTC.